This T cell receptor beta chain derives from a study of cytomegalovirus exposure and HLA in healthy donors listed by TCRdb under 2017. Some background on the complete study: According to an earlier analysis of 587 of the donors, about 179 million T cells yielded over 90 million unique TCR beta sequences and about 280 Gb of sequence data. A handful of DR-DQ haplotypes were handled as single units for association and clustering because linkage in the cohort was strong. Every discovery cohort repertoire had been produced on one sequencing platform. About 300 gigabases of sequencing data and roughly 90 million unique TCR sequences were included in an early release covering roughly 600 HLA-typed donors. The T cell repertoires of roughly 660 subjects were profiled by immunosequencing and related to cytomegalovirus serostatus. A separate validation cohort of about 110 different subjects was used in addition to the roughly 670-subject first cohort. The genetic ancestry cluster associated with self-reported Caucasian donors included over 65% of the 300 to 450 genotyped donors. On average, about 200,000 unique TCR beta nucleotide sequences were sequenced per donor among roughly 430 genotyped donors of the cohort, with about 19% of those sequences being non-productive. HLA typing covered class I and class II loci at four-digit resolution. To predict cytomegalovirus infection status, the study combined high-throughput TCR immunosequencing, statistical association of individual TCRs with disease status, and machine learning. Rather than using new phenotypic data, the later analysis identified candidate immune exposures from TCR beta sequences and from how often those sequences occurred across donors. Donor age, sex, ethnicity and CMV serostatus were compiled alongside the repertoire data. The study was designed to test whether signatures of past pathogen exposure could be identified by cataloging public T cell receptors. Genome-wide SNP genotypes for about 65% of the roughly 700 donors were used in a later genetic analysis, which treated that subset as a discovery cohort. A later analysis re-examined previously published TCR beta repertoires from more than 550 donors and added high-resolution HLA genotyping to investigate patterns of TCR occurrence. Typing coverage varied by locus: roughly 620-630 donors for A, B, C, DRB1 and DQB1; roughly 500 for DQA1; nearly 610 for DPA1; fewer than 480 for DPB1. An earlier analysis of 587 of the donors used high-throughput TCR beta sequencing to judge whether each TCR beta V gene segment behaved as functional or pseudogenic. The study at large found these results: Specific HLA alleles were associated with around 18,000 TCR beta sequences at a false discovery rate of 0.05 in a later analysis. HLA typing was unavailable for some donors at each locus, so association tests used only the typed subset. In a later analysis, HLA-associated TCR beta chains showed more clonal expansion and lower generation probabilities than non-associated chains that were equally common. Roughly uniform sequencing depth across donors was assumed in presence/absence analyses, although this assumption may not hold. Most TCR sequences were seen in very few donors, while some public TCRs were found in many individuals. In this cohort, only TCR beta chains were sequenced, and detectable features were limited by the absence of alpha or paired-chain data. A cluster of highly shared sequence variants was judged likely to be a technical artifact of the sequencing pipeline. A total of around 150 TCR beta chains were listed by the study as associated with cytomegalovirus. In vitro tests confirmed that a few of the cytomegalovirus-associated TCR beta chains recognize cytomegalovirus antigens. A later genetic analysis reported fewer N-insertions in productive TCRs among donors in an Asian-associated ancestry cluster than the roughly 620-donor mean. Some IMGT-functional V segments, including TRBV6-2 and TRBV6-3, could not be distinguished by the 87-base-pair reads and were therefore excluded. Cytomegalovirus status was reported to be diagnosed by the classifier with high specificity and sensitivity in both the original and validation cohorts. In a later analysis, several top co-occurrence clusters were reported to appear linked to parvovirus B19, influenza, CMV and Epstein-Barr virus. The earlier analysis of approximately 540 of the donors excluded some 15 rarely observed V segments, including chromosome 9 orphons, because counts were too low. A later analysis found that TCR association rates varied across HLA loci, with DRB1 alleles showing the most associated TCRs and HLA-C alleles the fewest. Correlated functional status among segregating V segments might reflect linkage disequilibrium, but an unknown experimental factor could not be ruled out. For the cohort, immune exposure information was limited to CMV serostatus. Broadly in line with IMGT annotations, most TCR beta V segments showed up in productive rearrangements about 87% or about 30% of the time in an earlier analysis of several hundred of the donors. A further reported finding was that TCR beta sequences accurately predicted the HLA-A and HLA-B alleles for most subjects in the first cohort. When HLA alleles, especially DR and DQ, strongly co-occurred, TCR associations were difficult to assign to individual alleles. A later analysis found that most CMV-associated TCR beta chains appeared HLA-restricted, with HLA associations seemingly driven largely by CMV exposure. The authors suggested that the approach could potentially be extended to other disease states and immunological phenotypes. A later genetic analysis associated a missense DCLRE1C variant with V-gene and J-gene trimming of TCR beta chains, and an independent cohort replicated the association.

Library construction relied on the immunoSEQ multiplex PCR assay. A mixture of 60 forward primers for TCR Vbeta segments and 13 reverse primers for TCR Jbeta segments was used in the multiplex PCR. Amplification of the CDR3 region of rearranged TCR beta genes was performed with a multiplex PCR assay on genomic DNA. The amplified TCR beta libraries were sequenced on the Illumina HiSeq System as 87-base-pair reads. The published analysis was carried out like this. A later analysis counted 75 million to 100 million unique TCR beta chains across the 500 to 850 repertoires, and roughly 10 million of these chains were shared by at least two donors. Raw reads were error-corrected and collapsed into unique sequences with a nearest-neighbor algorithm that merged closely related sequences to remove PCR and sequencing errors. To assign V, D and J gene segments, CDR3 sequences were aligned to IMGT reference sequences. For a sequence to be retained, at least a six-nucleotide match to both a V gene segment and a J gene segment was required. Rearrangements were called productive when the CDR3 lacked stop codons and stayed in frame with V and J; all others were non-productive. Following IMGT convention, CDR3 was defined as the stretch from the second conserved V-encoded cysteine to the conserved J-encoded phenylalanine. In an earlier analysis of more than 550 of the donors, sequences lacking an unambiguous match to a single V gene segment were excluded. An earlier analysis of 587 of the donors classified V segments as functional when productive rearrangements were above 56.7% and as segregating when the standard deviation between donors was above 5%. A statistical classification framework was built to diagnose cytomegalovirus status from the catalog of TCR beta chain sequences. V and J gene assignment, in a later analysis, came from comparing TCR nucleotide sequences with IMGT/GENE-DB human TR gene sequences. A later analysis assigned CDR3 sequences and most-parsimonious VDJ recombination scenarios with the TCRdist pipeline. In a later analysis, every TCR beta chain was defined by the combination of its CDR3 amino acid sequence and its V-gene family, and reads without a unique V-gene family were dropped. As a way to deal with suspected cross-contamination and a sequencing artifact, a later analysis dropped 450 to 600 nucleotide sequences that were highly shared and had low generation probability. A later analysis calculated a clonal expansion index for each public chain from normalized within-repertoire ranks of inferred template counts. In a later analysis, generation probabilities were computed with a VDJ recombination model fitted to out-of-frame rearrangements, and the resulting probabilities were checked against IGoR. Hypergeometric tests were used in a later analysis to score TCR-TCR, TCR-HLA and TCR-CMV co-occurrence, with a repertoire-size bias correction applied to the TCR pairs. A later analysis estimated false discovery rates by permuting HLA or CMV assignments 20 times. A later analysis grouped co-occurring TCRs with DBSCAN, adding TCRdist sequence similarity when clustering within HLA-allele-positive subsets. Repertoires with fewer than 30,000 or more than 120,000 public chains were left out of co-occurrence clustering, as were about five repertoires with anomalous nucleotide sharing. Held by TCRdb, this immuneACCESS table contains in-frame sequences only and omits some clones. Under half of the omission traces to an unresolved V gene where checked; the cause of the rest is unknown. That table furnishes V, J and clone size, whereas the DNA furnished D and trimming. Recorded for this sample are some 200,000 clones; roughly 80% of them occurred a single time. Jointly, the top ten make up over 2% of the sample.

The CDR3 numbers 14 residues from cysteine through phenylalanine. Just the 42-base CDR3 DNA is kept, in frame starting at base 1. V and J lose 0 bases and 2 bases, and a span of 9 bases separates them. For CDR1 and CDR2, the germline V gene lists SGHRS and YFSETQ. This clone was recorded only once. Its recognized antigen is unknown. No base quality information exists; no much larger clone differs at one position. In total, over 600 healthy bone marrow donors made up the cohort. At the time of sampling, all cohort members were nominally healthy, though unrecorded immune exposures were likely present. The donor was CMV seropositive and belonged to the group of 250 to 300 seropositive cohort members. Every donor gave a peripheral blood sample, and the peripheral blood mononuclear cells from that sample were used for TCR beta sequencing. Genomic DNA was extracted from the blood cell samples with the Qiagen DNeasy Blood Extraction Kit.

The sequenced material came from PBMCs. The sequence derives from a woman in her forties or fifties in good health and CMV-seropositive. The receptor chain draws on TRBV5-1 and TRBJ2-7, with no reliable assignment of the D segment. The DNA is TGCGCCAGCAGCTTGGTTGGGCTAACCTACGAGCAGTACTTC. This is translated as CASSLVGLTYEQYF.